This TCR beta chain originates from a study of blood T cell repertoires in COVID-19. Study information: Some COVID-19 samples were acute and others convalescent; all came from the United States, Italy and Spain.

Using immunoSEQ multiplex PCR, the repertoire was profiled, and TCRdb retains in-frame clones only, with some absent. This table has about 200,000 clones, around nine tenths appearing once. Trimming took 3 bases from V and 10 from J; bases not matched to a gene: 13. Germline CDR1 reads KGHDR; CDR2 reads SFDVKD. This CDR3 has 16 residues. This TCR was sampled from a man aged 60-69 years who had recovered from COVID-19. The V call is TRBV24-1, the J call TRBJ2-4; 8 bases are a match to TRBD1. Specimen: peripheral blood. The CDR3 nucleotides read TGTGCCACCAGTGATGGGACAGGAGCCGCCGGGGAGATTCAGTACTTC. Protein sequence: CATSDGTGAAGEIQYF.